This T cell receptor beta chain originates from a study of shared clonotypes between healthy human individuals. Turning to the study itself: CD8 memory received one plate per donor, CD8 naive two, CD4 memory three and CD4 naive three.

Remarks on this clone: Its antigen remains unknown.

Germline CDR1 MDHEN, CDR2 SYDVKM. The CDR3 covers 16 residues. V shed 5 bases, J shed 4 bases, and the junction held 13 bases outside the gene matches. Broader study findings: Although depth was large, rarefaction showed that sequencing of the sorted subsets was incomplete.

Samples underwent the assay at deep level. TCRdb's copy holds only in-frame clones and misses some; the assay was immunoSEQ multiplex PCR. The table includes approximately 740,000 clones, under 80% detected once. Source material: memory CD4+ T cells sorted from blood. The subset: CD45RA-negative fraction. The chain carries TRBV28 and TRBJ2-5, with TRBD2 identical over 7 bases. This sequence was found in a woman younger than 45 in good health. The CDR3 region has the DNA TGTGCCAGCAGTCCGATAGCGGGTACCCTTGGAGAGACCCAGTACTTC. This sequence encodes CASSPIAGTLGETQYF.